This TCR beta chain was obtained from a study of cytotoxic CD8 clonotypes in ibrutinib-treated CLL. Study-level findings and limits: Increased clonality at ibrutinib response gave way to a return toward baseline at progression.

Sequencing was designed to attain a depth spanning 1 in 200,000 to 1 in 1 million T cells. The data were produced by immunoSEQ multiplex PCR, yet TCRdb's version contains in-frame clones alone and is incomplete. The sample has 330,000 or so clones; under 70% are singletons. This clone was picked up a small number of times. Its antigen is not identified. This TCR was sampled from a human donor with chronic lymphocytic leukemia. Material: PBMCs, obtained after 36 months of ibrutinib treatment.

The CDR3 sequence is CASSQDRNTGYTF. The CDR3 nucleotides are TGCGCCAGCAGCCAAGATCGGAACACCGGCTACACCTTC. V usage is TRBV4-1 and J usage is TRBJ1-2; no clear D gene. V lost 0 bases and J 8 bases, leaving 10 bases between the germline ends. There are 13 residues in the CDR3. Germline-derived CDR1 and CDR2 are MGHRA and YSYEKL.